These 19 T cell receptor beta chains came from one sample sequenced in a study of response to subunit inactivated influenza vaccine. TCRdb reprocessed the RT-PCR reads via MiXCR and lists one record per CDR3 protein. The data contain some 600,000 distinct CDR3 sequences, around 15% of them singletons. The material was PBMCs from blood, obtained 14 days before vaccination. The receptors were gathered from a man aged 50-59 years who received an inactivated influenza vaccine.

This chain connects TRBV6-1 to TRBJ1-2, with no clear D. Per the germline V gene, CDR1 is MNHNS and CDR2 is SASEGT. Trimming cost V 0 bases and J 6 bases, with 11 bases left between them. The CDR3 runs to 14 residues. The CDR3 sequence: CASSEAPGINGYTF. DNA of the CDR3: TGTGCCAGCAGTGAAGCGCCCGGGATCAATGGCTACACCTTC.

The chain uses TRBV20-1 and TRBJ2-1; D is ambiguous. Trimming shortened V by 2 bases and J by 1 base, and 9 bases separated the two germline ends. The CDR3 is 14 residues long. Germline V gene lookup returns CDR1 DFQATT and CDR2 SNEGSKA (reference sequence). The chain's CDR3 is CSARILLSYNEQFF. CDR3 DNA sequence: TGCAGTGCTAGAATACTGTTATCCTACAATGAGCAGTTCTTC.

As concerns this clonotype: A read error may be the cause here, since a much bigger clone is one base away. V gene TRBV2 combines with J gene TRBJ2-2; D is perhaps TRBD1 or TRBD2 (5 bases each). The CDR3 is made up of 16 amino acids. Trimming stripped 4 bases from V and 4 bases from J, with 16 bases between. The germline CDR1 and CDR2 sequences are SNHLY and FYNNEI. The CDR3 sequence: CASSARGPRGTGELFF. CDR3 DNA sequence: TGTGCCAGCAGTGCACGGGGCCCTCGTGGCACCGGGGAGCTGTTTTTT.

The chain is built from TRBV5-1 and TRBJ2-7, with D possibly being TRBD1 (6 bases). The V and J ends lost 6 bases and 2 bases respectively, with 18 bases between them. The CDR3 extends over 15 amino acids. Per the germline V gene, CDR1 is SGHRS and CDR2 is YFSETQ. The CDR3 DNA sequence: TGCGCCAGCACCAAGACCGGGACAAGAGCCTACGAGCAGTACTTC. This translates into CASTKTGTRAYEQYF.

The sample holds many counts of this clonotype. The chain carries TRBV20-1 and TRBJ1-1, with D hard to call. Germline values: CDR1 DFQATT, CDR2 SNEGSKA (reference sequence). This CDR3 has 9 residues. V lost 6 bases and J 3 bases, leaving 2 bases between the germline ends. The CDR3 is CSAHTEAFF. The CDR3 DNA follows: TGCAGTGCGCACACTGAAGCTTTCTTT.

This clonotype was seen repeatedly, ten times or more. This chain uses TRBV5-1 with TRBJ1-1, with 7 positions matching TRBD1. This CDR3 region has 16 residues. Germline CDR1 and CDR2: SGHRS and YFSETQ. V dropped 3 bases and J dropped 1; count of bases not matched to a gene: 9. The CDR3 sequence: CASSWGQTTKNTEAFF. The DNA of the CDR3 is TGCGCCAGCAGCTGGGGACAGACTACCAAGAACACTGAAGCTTTCTTT.

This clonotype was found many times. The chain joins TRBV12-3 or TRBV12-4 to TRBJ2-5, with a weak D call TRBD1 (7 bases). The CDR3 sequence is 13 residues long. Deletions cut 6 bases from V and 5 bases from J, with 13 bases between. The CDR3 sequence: CASSRQGGETQYF. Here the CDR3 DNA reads TGTGCCAGCAGCAGACAGGGAGGCGAGACCCAGTACTTC.

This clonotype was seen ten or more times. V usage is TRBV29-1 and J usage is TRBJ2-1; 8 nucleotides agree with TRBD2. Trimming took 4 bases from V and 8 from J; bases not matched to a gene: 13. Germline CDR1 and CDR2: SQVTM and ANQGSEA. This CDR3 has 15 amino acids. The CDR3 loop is CSVVQSGRSVDEQFF. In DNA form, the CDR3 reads TGCAGCGTTGTCCAGAGCGGGAGAAGTGTCGATGAGCAGTTCTTC.

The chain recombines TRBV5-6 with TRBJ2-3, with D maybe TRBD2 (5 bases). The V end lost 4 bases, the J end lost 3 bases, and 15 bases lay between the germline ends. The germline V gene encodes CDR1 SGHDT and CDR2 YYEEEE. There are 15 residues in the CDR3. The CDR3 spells CASSDGGSWTDTQYF. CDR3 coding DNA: TGTGCCAGCAGCGATGGTGGGAGTTGGACAGATACGCAGTATTTT.

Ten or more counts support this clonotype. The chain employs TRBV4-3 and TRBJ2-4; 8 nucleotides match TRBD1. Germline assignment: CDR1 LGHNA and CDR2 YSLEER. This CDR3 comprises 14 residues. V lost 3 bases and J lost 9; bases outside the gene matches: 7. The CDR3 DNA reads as TGCGCCAGCAGCCAGGAAGGACAGGGCGGCATTCAGTACTTC. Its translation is CASSQEGQGGIQYF.

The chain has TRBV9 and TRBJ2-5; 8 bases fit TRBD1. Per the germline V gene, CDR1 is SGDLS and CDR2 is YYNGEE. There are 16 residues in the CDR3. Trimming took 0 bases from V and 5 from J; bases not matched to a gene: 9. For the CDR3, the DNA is TGTGCCAGCAGCGTAGGAGGGCAGGGGGCGGGGGAGACCCAGTACTTC. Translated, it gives CASSVGGQGAGETQYF. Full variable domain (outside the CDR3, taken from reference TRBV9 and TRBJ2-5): DSGVTQTPKHLITATGQRVTLRCSPRSGDLSVYWYQQSLDQGLQFLIQYYNGEERAKGNILERFSAQQFPDLHSELNLSSLELGDSALYFCASSVGGQGAGETQYFGPGTRLLVL.

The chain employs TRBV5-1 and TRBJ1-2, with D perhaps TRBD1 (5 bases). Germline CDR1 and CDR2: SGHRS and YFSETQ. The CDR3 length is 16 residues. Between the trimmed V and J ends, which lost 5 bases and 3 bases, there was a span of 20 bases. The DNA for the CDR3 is TGCGCCAGCAGGGGGACCGGGAGGCTATTTGACTATGGCTACACCTTC. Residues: CASRGTGRLFDYGYTF.

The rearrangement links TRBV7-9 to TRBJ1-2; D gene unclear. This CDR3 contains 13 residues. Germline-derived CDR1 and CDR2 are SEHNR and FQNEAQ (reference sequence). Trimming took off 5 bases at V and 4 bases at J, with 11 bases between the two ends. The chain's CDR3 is CASSNAGVYGYTF. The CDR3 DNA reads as TGTGCCAGCAGCAATGCGGGAGTCTATGGCTACACCTTC. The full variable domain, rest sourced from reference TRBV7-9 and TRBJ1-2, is DTGVSQNPRHKITKRGQNVTFRCDPISEHNRLYWYRQTLGQGPEFLTYFQNEAQLEKSRLLSDRFSAERPKGSFSTLEIQRTEQGDSAMYLCASSNAGVYGYTFGSGTRLTVV.

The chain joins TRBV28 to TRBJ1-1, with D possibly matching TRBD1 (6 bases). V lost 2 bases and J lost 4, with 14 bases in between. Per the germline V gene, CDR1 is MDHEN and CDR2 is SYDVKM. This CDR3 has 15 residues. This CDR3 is CASSLNTGSRTEAFF. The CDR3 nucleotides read TGTGCCAGCAGTTTAAACACAGGGTCGCGCACTGAAGCTTTCTTT.

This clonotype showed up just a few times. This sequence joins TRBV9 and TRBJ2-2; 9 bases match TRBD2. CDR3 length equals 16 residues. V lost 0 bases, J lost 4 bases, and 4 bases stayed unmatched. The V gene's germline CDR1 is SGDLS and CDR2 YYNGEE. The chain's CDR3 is CASSVVASGATGELFF. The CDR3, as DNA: TGTGCCAGCAGCGTAGTCGCTAGCGGGGCCACCGGGGAGCTGTTTTTT.

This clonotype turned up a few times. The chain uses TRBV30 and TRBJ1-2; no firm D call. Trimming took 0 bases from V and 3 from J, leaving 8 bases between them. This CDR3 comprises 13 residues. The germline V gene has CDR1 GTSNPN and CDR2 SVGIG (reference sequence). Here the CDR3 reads CAWSVRGYYGYTF. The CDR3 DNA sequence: TGTGCCTGGAGTGTACGTGGATACTATGGCTACACCTTC. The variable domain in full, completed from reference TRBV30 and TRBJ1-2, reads SQTIHQWPATLVQPVGSPLSLECTVEGTSNPNLYWYRQAAGRGLQLLFYSVGIGQISSEVPQNLSASRPQDRQFILSSKKLLLSDSGFYLCAWSVRGYYGYTFGSGTRLTVV.

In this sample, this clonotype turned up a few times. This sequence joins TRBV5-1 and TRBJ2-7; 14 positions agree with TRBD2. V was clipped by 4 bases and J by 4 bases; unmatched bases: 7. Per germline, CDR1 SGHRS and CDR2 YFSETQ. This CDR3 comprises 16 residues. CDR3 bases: TGCGCCAGCAGCCCGAGCCGGACTAGCGGGGGGTACGAGCAGTACTTC. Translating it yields CASSPSRTSGGYEQYF.

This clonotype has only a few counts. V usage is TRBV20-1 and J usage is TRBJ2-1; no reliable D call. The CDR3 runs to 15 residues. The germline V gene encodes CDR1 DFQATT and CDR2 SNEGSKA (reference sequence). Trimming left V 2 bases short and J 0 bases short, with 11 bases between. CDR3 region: CSARKLSSSYNEQFF. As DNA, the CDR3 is TGCAGTGCTAGAAAGTTGTCGAGCTCCTACAATGAGCAGTTCTTC.

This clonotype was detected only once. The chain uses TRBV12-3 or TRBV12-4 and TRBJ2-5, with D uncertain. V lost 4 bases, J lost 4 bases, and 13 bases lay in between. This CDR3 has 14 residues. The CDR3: CASSYLVGPETQYF. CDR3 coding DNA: TGTGCCAGCAGTTATTTAGTGGGCCCAGAGACCCAGTACTTC.